The entry below describes one T cell receptor (beta chain). This sample is drawn from a study of blood T cell repertoires in COVID-19. The wider study: Italy, Spain and the United States were the sources of the convalescent and acute COVID-19 samples. T cells, B-cell-depleted T cells, or PBMCs supplied cDNA or gDNA.

There are 17 residues in the CDR3. Germline V gene sequence: CDR1 SGHRS, CDR2 YFSETQ. The junction had 5 bases not matched to a gene; V was cut back by 0 bases and J by 0 bases. Per the original data handling: Amplified reference gene primers provided the basis for estimating nucleated cell counts. The table came from immunoSEQ multiplex PCR; TCRdb's copy has only in-frame clones and leaves some out. Clone size and V and J calls were adopted from that table, with D and trimming inferred from the DNA. The table shows around 95,000 clones, with approximately 93% occurring only once. The chain links TRBV5-1 to TRBJ2-7; 11 positions match TRBD2. The receptor was derived from a man between 50 and 59 years old with active COVID-19. The sample taken for sequencing was peripheral blood. The CDR3 loop reads CASSLGDTSGSSYEQYV. The DNA of the CDR3 is TGCGCCAGCAGCTTGGGGGATACTAGCGGGAGCTCCTACGAGCAGTACGTC.